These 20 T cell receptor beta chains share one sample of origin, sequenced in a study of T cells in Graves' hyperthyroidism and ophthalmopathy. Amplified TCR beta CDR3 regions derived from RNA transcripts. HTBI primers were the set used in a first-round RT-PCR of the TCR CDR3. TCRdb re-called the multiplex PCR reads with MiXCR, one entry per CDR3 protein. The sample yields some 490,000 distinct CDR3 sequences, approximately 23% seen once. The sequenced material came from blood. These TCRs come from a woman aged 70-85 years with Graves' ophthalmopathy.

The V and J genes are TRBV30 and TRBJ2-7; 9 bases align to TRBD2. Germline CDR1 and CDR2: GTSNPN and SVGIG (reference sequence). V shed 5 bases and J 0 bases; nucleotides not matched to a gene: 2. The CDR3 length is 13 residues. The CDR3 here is CAWGLASSYEQYF. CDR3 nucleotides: TGTGCCTGGGGACTAGCGAGCTCCTACGAGCAGTACTTC.

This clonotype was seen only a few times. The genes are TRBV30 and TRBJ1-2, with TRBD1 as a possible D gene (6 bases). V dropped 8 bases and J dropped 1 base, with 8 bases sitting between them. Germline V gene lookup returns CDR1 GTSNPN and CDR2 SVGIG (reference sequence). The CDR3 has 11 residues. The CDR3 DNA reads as TGTGCCGCAGGGGATAACTATGGCTACACCTTC. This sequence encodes CAAGDNYGYTF.

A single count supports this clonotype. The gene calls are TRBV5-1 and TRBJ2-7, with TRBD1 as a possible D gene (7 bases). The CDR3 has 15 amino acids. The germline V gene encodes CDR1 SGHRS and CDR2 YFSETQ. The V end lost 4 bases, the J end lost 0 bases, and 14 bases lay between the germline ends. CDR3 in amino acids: CASSAGQTSSYEQYF. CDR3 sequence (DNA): TGCGCCAGCAGCGCGGGACAGACTAGCTCCTACGAGCAGTACTTC.

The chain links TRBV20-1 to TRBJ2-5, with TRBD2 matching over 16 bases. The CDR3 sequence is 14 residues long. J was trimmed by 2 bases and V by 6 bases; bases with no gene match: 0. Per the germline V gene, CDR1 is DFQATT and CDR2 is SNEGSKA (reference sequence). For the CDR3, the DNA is TGCAGTGCGGGACTAGCGGGAGGGCAAGAGACCCAGTACTTC. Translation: CSAGLAGGQETQYF.

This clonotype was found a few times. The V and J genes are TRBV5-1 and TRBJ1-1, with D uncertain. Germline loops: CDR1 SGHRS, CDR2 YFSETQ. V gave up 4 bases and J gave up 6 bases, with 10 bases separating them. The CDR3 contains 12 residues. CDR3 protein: CASSPSGAEAFF. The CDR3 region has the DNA TGCGCCAGCAGCCCCTCTGGGGCTGAAGCTTTCTTT.

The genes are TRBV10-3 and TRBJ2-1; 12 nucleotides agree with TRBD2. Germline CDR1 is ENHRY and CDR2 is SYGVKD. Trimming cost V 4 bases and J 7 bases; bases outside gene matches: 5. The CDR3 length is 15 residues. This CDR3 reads CAISGRTSGKNEQFF. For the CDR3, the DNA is TGTGCCATCAGTGGTAGGACTAGCGGGAAAAATGAGCAGTTCTTC.

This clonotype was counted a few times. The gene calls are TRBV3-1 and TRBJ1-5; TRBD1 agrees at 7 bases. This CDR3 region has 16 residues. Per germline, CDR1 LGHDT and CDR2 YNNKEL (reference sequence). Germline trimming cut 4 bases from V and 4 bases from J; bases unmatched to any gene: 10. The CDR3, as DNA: TGTGCCAGCAGCCCCTCAGTACAGGGGACTAATCAGCCCCAGCATTTT. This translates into CASSPSVQGTNQPQHF.

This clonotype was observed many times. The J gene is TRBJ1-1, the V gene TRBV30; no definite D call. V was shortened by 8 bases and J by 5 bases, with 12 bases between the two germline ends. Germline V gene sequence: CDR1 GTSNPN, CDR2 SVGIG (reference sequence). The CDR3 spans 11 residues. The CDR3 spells CAVHGRTEAFF. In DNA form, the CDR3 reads TGTGCCGTCCACGGGAGGACTGAAGCTTTCTTT.

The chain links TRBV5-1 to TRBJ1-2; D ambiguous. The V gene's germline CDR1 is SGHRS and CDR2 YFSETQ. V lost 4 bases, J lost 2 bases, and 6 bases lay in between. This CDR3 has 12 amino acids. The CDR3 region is CASSVENYGYTF. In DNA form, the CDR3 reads TGCGCCAGCAGCGTGGAGAACTATGGCTACACCTTC.

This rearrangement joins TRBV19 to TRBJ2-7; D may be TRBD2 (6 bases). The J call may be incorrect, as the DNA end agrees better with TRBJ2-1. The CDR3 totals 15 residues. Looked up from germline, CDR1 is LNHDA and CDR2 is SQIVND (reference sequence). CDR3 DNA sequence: TGTGCCAGTAGTACTCCCCCCGGGAGTTACAATGAGCAGTTCTTC. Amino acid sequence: CASSTPPGSYNEQFF.

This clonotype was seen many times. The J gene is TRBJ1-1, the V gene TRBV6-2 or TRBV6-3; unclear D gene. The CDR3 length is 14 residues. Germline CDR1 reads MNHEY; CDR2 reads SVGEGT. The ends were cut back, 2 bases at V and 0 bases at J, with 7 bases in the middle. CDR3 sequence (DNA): TGTGCCAGCAGTTACGACTACATGAACACTGAAGCTTTCTTT. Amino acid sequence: CASSYDYMNTEAFF.

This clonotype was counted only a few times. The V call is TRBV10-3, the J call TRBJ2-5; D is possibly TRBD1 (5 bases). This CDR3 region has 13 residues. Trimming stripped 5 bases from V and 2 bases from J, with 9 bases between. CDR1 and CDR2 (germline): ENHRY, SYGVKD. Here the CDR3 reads CAISLTGQETQYF. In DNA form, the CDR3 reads TGTGCCATCAGTCTTACAGGACAAGAGACCCAGTACTTC.

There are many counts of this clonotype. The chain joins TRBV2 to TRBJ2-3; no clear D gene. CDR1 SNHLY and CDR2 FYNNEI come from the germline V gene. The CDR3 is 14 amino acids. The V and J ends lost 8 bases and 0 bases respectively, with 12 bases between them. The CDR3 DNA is TGTGCCAGCCACACCCCACAAAGCACAGATACGCAGTATTTT. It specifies CASHTPQSTDTQYF.

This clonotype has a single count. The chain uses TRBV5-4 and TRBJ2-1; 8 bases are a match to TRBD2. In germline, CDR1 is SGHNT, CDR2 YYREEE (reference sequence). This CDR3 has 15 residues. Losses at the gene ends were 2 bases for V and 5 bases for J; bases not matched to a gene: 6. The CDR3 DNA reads TGTGCCAGCAGCTTTAAGCTAGCGGGCGACAATGAGCAGTTCTTC. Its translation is CASSFKLAGDNEQFF.

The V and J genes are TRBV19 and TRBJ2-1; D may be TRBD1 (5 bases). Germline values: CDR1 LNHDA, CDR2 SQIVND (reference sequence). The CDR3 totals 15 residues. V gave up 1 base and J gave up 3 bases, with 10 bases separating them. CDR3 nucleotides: TGTGCCAGTAGTATAGCCCTAGGGGACTACAATGAGCAGTTCTTC. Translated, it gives CASSIALGDYNEQFF.

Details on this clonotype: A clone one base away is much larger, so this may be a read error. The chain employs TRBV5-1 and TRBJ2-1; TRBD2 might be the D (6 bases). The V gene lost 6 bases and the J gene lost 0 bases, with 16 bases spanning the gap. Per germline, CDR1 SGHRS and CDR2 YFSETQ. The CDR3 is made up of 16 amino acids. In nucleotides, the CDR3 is TGCGCCAGCAACCGCCGGGACTTAAGCTCCTACAATGAGCAGTTCTTC. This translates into CASNRRDLSSYNEQFF.

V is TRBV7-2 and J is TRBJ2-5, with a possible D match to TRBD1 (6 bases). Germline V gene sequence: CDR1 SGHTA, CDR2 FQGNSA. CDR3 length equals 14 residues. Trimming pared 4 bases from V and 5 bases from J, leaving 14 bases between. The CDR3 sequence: CASSSPGVGETQYF. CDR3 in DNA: TGTGCCAGCAGCTCTCCAGGGGTGGGGGAGACCCAGTACTTC.

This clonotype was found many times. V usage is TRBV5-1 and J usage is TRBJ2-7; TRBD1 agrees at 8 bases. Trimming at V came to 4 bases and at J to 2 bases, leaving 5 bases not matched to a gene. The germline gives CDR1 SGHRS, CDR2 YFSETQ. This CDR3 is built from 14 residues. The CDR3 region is CASSGGQGPYEQYF. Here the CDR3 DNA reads TGCGCCAGCAGCGGAGGACAGGGCCCCTACGAGCAGTACTTC.

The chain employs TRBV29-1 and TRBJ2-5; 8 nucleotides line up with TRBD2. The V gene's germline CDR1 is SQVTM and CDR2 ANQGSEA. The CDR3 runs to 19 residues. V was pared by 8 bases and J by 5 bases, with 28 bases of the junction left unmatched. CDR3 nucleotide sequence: TGCAGCCCACACCCGGGACTAGTGGGTCCGGGGACCATATCGGAGACCCAGTACTTC. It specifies CSPHPGLVGPGTISETQYF.

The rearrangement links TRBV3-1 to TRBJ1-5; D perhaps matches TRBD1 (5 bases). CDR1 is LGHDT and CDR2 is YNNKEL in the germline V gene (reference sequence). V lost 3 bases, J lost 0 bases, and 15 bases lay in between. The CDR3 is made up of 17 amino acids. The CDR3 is CASSHGDRGSSNQPQHF. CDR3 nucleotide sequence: TGTGCCAGCAGCCATGGTGACCGGGGGAGTAGCAATCAGCCCCAGCATTTT. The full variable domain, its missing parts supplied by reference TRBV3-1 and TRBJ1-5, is DTAVSQTPKYLVTQMGNDKSIKCEQNLGHDTMYWYKQDSKKFLKIMFSYNNKELIINETVPNRFSPKSPDKAHLNLHINSLELGDSAVYFCASSHGDRGSSNQPQHFGDGTRLSIL.